The sequence of this TCR beta chain was determined in a study of blood T cell repertoires in COVID-19. Study details: The United States, Italy and Spain supplied acute and convalescent COVID-19 samples. The cDNA or gDNA used as material had been derived from T cells, B-cell-depleted T cells, or PBMCs.

The sample holds a few counts of this clone. From germline, CDR1 is SGHDN and CDR2 FVKESK. Trimming stripped 3 bases from V and 5 bases from J, with 16 bases between. This CDR3 comprises 15 residues. Authors' methods: Estimation of nucleated cell counts was performed using reference gene primer amplification. The table came from immunoSEQ multiplex PCR; TCRdb's copy has only in-frame clones and leaves some out. The V and J calls and clone size are taken from that table; D and trimming were inferred from the DNA. The table includes roughly 70,000 clones, more than 75% detected once. The sequenced sample consisted of peripheral blood. V usage is TRBV14 and J usage is TRBJ1-1, with D unresolved. The sequence was collected from a man aged 45-60 years with active COVID-19. The CDR3 region has the DNA TGTGCCAGCAGCCATCAGGTGGGAGGAAGGACTGAAGCTTTCTTT. Translating gives CASSHQVGGRTEAFF.